The 10 T cell receptor beta chains reported below all come from one sample, sequenced in a study of identical twins (dated by TCRdb to the mid-2010s). The library was built by means of 5' RACE. Sequencing was performed on an Illumina HiSeq 2000. The public reads were reanalyzed by TCRdb: fastp trimming at Q25, MiXCR alignment, in-frame beta chains only. One record per CDR3 amino acid sequence lists the most common genes and DNA. This sample lists fewer than 900,000 distinct CDR3 sequences; around 20% were detected once. The ten largest clones represent roughly 4% of the sample. This same sample was also taken into another study, of T cells expressing NK-cell markers.

The specimen was PBMCs. These receptors came from a woman aged 18-35 years in good health.

This clonotype has only a few counts. The chain is built from TRBV5-1 and TRBJ2-2; perhaps TRBD2 as D (5 bases). The V gene's germline CDR1 is SGHRS and CDR2 YFSETQ. The length of the CDR3 is 14 residues. V was shortened by 7 bases and J by 0 bases, with 10 bases between the two germline ends. The CDR3: CASDQRTNTGELFF. The DNA for the CDR3 is TGCGCCAGCGACCAGCGGACGAACACCGGGGAGCTGTTTTTT.

V and J are TRBV6-2 or TRBV6-3 and TRBJ2-3, with TRBD2 identical over 7 bases. Per the germline V gene, CDR1 is MNHEY and CDR2 is SVGEGT. The junction had 9 bases not matched to a gene; V was cut back by 6 bases and J by 3 bases. CDR3 size: 15 residues. CDR3 amino acids: CASSRRAGVTDTQYF. The CDR3 DNA reads as TGTGCCAGCAGCCGCCGTGCGGGAGTTACAGATACGCAGTATTTT.

This clonotype was seen at least ten times. Mismatch with germline at one junction end may stem from a read error. This rearrangement joins TRBV6-5 to TRBJ2-1, with 7 bases lining up with TRBD1. Germline V gene data show CDR1 as MNHEY and CDR2 as SVGAGI. This CDR3 region has 14 residues. The CDR3 loop is CASSYGTGQARLIF. Here the CDR3 DNA reads TGTGCCAGCAGTTACGGGACCGGACAGGCCCGGCTGATCTTC.

There are a few counts of this clonotype. The CDR3 coding sequence is TGTGCCAGCAGCCACGGGACTCCCGCCGGGCCAGATACGCAGTATTTT. Translating gives CASSHGTPAGPDTQYF. The J gene is TRBJ2-3, the V gene TRBV7-2; a weak D match, TRBD2 (6 bases). The CDR3 is made up of 16 amino acids. V shed 5 bases and J shed 4 bases, with 19 bases lying between them. Germline assignment: CDR1 SGHTA and CDR2 FQGNSA. Using reference TRBV7-2 and TRBJ2-3 for the parts outside the CDR3, the full variable domain is GAGVSQSPSNKVTEKGKDVELRCDPISGHTALYWYRQSLGQGLEFLIYFQGNSAPDKSGLPSDRFSAERTGGSVSTLTIQRTQQEDSAVYLCASSHGTPAGPDTQYFGPGTRLTVL.

This sequence joins TRBV6-1 and TRBJ1-4; the D is unclear. Germline lookup yields CDR1 MNHNS and CDR2 SASEGT. Trimming pared 5 bases from V and 0 bases from J, leaving 13 bases between. This CDR3 spans 16 amino acids. This chain's CDR3 is CASSQIPWATNEKLFF. CDR3 bases: TGTGCCAGCAGTCAAATACCGTGGGCAACTAATGAAAAACTGTTTTTT.

This chain connects TRBV4-3 to TRBJ2-2; 8 nucleotides align to TRBD2. Per the germline V gene, CDR1 is LGHNA and CDR2 is YSLEER. The CDR3 has 15 amino acids. The J segment lost 3 bases and the V segment lost 3 bases, leaving 3 bases of the junction unmatched. In nucleotides, the CDR3 is TGCGCCAGCAGCCATAGCGGGACTTACACCGGGGAGCTGTTTTTT. Residues: CASSHSGTYTGELFF.

This clonotype was counted only a few times. The chain joins TRBV28 to TRBJ1-2; no clear D. Germline V CDR1 and CDR2: MDHEN, SYDVKM. The CDR3 is 12 amino acids. V lost 6 bases and J 7 bases, leaving 12 bases between the germline ends. CDR3 nucleotide sequence: TGTGCCAGCAGCCTACCTTTATTTGGCTACACCTTC. Protein sequence: CASSLPLFGYTF.

This rearrangement joins TRBV18 to TRBJ2-7; 8 bases match TRBD2. Germline CDR1 and CDR2: KGHSH and LQKENI. Trimming removed 4 bases from V and 0 bases from J; junction bases left unmatched: 17. The CDR3 runs to 19 residues. As DNA, the CDR3 is TGTGCCAGCTCACAAGATCGGGGTCGGGTAGCGGGGACCTCCTACGAGCAGTACTTC. Protein sequence: CASSQDRGRVAGTSYEQYF.

The chain's CDR3 is CASRDFPNEQFF. The CDR3 coding sequence is TGTGCCAGTCGGGACTTCCCCAATGAGCAGTTCTTC. The chain uses TRBV6-2 or TRBV6-3 and TRBJ2-1; tentative D call: TRBD2 (6 bases). Trimming took 9 bases from V and 6 from J, leaving 12 bases between them. Germline V gene data show CDR1 as MNHEY and CDR2 as SVGEGT. CDR3 size: 12 residues.

V usage is TRBV6-1 and J usage is TRBJ2-1; D is unresolved. The CDR3 is made up of 15 amino acids. V shed 6 bases and J shed 2 bases, with 14 bases lying between them. Germline V lookup: CDR1 MNHNS, CDR2 SASEGT. The CDR3 protein is CASRAPGSPYNEQFF. Written as DNA, the CDR3 is TGTGCCAGCAGGGCCCCGGGCAGCCCCTACAATGAGCAGTTCTTC.